The table lists the clone carrying this TCR beta chain with many counts. Its matching antigen is unknown. The CDR3 is 17 amino acids. The germline V gene encodes CDR1 DFQATT and CDR2 SNEGSKA (reference sequence). V gave up 3 bases and J gave up 0 bases, with 15 bases separating them. These data come from a study of human T cells and chemical hapten exposure. In the study overall: Chiefly women, the patients showed alopecia areata, totalis or universalis. Overall study findings and caveats: The presence of alopecia in the donors means their immune response may differ from healthy people's. No alteration of TCRs above 1 in 1000 frequency was seen with DPC sensitization.

TCRdb reanalysed the RACE reads using MiXCR and keeps one entry per CDR3 protein. The sample shows tens of thousands of distinct CDR3 sequences, roughly 9.8% of them seen only once. The time point is: patch test 1, 2 weeks after DPC sensitization. Documented treatment: therapeutic diphenylcyclopropenone sensitization with weekly scalp DPC. Unfractionated whole blood served as the source for total RNA extraction. The receptor's source is a woman aged 40 to 50 with alopecia areata. Some clones in this sample may be carry-over from other donors' samples. This chain links TRBV20-1 with TRBJ2-6, with a tentative D call TRBD2 (6 bases). The sequences come from whole blood, collected in connection with sensitization to the hapten diphenylcyclopropenone (DPC). The CDR3 DNA reads TGCAGTGCTAGCCGGGACTCTTCGAGCTCTGGGGCCAACGTCCTGACTTTC. It specifies CSASRDSSSSGANVLTF.